These 17 T cell receptor beta chains came from one sample sequenced in a study of T-cell reconstitution after alpha-beta-depleted transplantation in children. Preparing the TCRbeta library involved the use of unique molecular identifiers. In TCRdb, the PCR reads were re-called with MiXCR into one record per CDR3 protein. The sample records roughly 120,000 distinct CDR3 sequences, 20% to 25% being singletons. Specimen: PBMCs, mostly from graft donor cells, collected 180 days after TCRalphabeta/CD19-depleted stem cell transplant. Source of these receptors: a male patient aged 2-9 years who had a stem cell transplant for chronic granulomatous disease, so the T cells may come from the graft donor.

This clonotype was counted a few times. This chain uses TRBV7-9 with TRBJ1-2; D is undetermined. Germline loops: CDR1 SEHNR, CDR2 FQNEAQ (reference sequence). The length of the CDR3 is 15 residues. V was clipped by 5 bases and J by 3 bases, with 16 bases between them. CDR3 residues: CASSPRMTYDYGYTF. In DNA form, the CDR3 reads TGTGCCAGCAGCCCCCGCATGACCTATGACTATGGCTACACCTTC.

This clonotype was detected only a few times. The rearrangement joins TRBV10-3 to TRBJ2-7; D is perhaps TRBD1 (6 bases). This CDR3 is built from 17 residues. The V gene's germline CDR1 is ENHRY and CDR2 SYGVKD. V dropped 4 bases and J dropped 0 bases, with 19 bases sitting between them. DNA for the CDR3: TGTGCCATCAGTGGTTGGACAGCCACCTTACTCTCCTACGAGCAGTACTTC. Translation: CAISGWTATLLSYEQYF.

This clonotype occurred many times. The J gene is TRBJ2-1, the V gene TRBV20-1, with TRBD2 as a possible D gene (5 bases). This CDR3 spans 8 amino acids. V lost 8 bases to trimming and J lost 12 bases, with 8 bases between them. Looked up from germline, CDR1 is DFQATT and CDR2 is SNEGSKA (reference sequence). CDR3 region: CSTRGQFF. The CDR3 nucleotides are TGCAGTACTCGGGGGCAGTTCTTC.

V gene TRBV5-6 combines with J gene TRBJ1-6; 9 positions agree with TRBD1. V lost 0 bases and J lost 10; bases outside the gene matches: 5. This CDR3 has 15 residues. Looked up from germline, CDR1 is SGHDT and CDR2 is YYEEEE. The CDR3: CASSLGDRVVSPLHF. The CDR3 DNA reads as TGTGCCAGCAGCTTGGGGGACAGGGTTGTGTCACCCCTCCACTTT.

V gene TRBV12-3 or TRBV12-4 combines with J gene TRBJ2-4; D is unresolved. Trimming took off 3 bases at V and 15 bases at J, with 15 bases between the two ends. The CDR3 consists of 12 residues. The CDR3 nucleotides read TGTGCCAGCAGTTTCTTCGGAGACACAATGTACTTC. Encoded protein: CASSFFGDTMYF.

The genes are TRBV5-1 and TRBJ2-3; 8 nucleotides agree with TRBD1. Germline V lookup: CDR1 SGHRS, CDR2 YFSETQ. The ends lost 4 bases at V and 2 bases at J; junction bases unmatched: 6. The CDR3 contains 15 residues. This chain's CDR3 is CASSLRTGSTDTQYF. Written as DNA, the CDR3 is TGCGCCAGCAGCCTCCGGACAGGGTCCACAGATACGCAGTATTTT.

This clonotype was seen more than once but under ten times. J is TRBJ1-1 and V is TRBV10-3; TRBD1 aligns across 9 bases. The CDR3 has 17 residues. Trimming took 0 bases from V and 2 from J; bases not matched to a gene: 7. Germline V gene sequence: CDR1 ENHRY, CDR2 SYGVKD. The CDR3 is CAISESGTGRRNTEAFF. The CDR3 DNA is TGTGCCATCAGTGAGTCAGGGACAGGGCGCAGAAACACTGAAGCTTTCTTT.

This clonotype was seen a few times. The CDR3 loop is CASSFIGLAGNQETQYF. The DNA for the CDR3 is TGTGCCAGCAGCTTCATAGGTCTAGCGGGAAACCAAGAGACCCAGTACTTC. The genes are TRBV7-6 and TRBJ2-5; 9 nucleotides match TRBD2. V trimming: 3 bases; J trimming: 0 bases; junction bases outside the gene matches: 8. Germline lookup yields CDR1 SGHVS and CDR2 FNYEAQ. The CDR3 is made up of 17 amino acids.

This clonotype was recorded a few times. The chain recombines TRBV7-9 with TRBJ2-7, with a weak D call TRBD2 (6 bases). Between the trimmed V and J ends, which lost 1 base and 2 bases, there was a span of 12 bases. Germline CDR1 is SEHNR and CDR2 is FQNEAQ (reference sequence). This CDR3 is built from 15 residues. This CDR3 reads CASSLGGASTYEQYF. The CDR3 DNA reads as TGTGCCAGCAGCTTAGGCGGGGCCTCCACCTACGAGCAGTACTTC.

The chain joins TRBV7-2 to TRBJ1-2; 7 nucleotides match TRBD1. CDR1 and CDR2 from the germline V gene are SGHTA and FQGNSA. The V gene end was trimmed by 2 bases and the J gene end by 3 bases; junction bases not matched to a gene: 9. The CDR3 length is 16 residues. The chain's CDR3 is CASSLIAGQRDYGYTF. DNA for the CDR3: TGTGCCAGCAGCTTAATAGCGGGACAGAGGGACTATGGCTACACCTTC. Using reference TRBV7-2 and TRBJ1-2 for the parts outside the CDR3, the full variable domain is GAGVSQSPSNKVTEKGKDVELRCDPISGHTALYWYRQSLGQGLEFLIYFQGNSAPDKSGLPSDRFSAERTGGSVSTLTIQRTQQEDSAVYLCASSLIAGQRDYGYTFGSGTRLTVV.

The sample holds a few counts of this clonotype. The chain uses TRBV25-1 and TRBJ2-2; D is unclear. Looked up from germline, CDR1 is MGHDK and CDR2 is SYGVNS. CDR3 size: 14 residues. The ends were cut back, 6 bases at V and 0 bases at J, with 8 bases in the middle. CDR3 protein: CASRPAANTGELFF. In nucleotides, the CDR3 is TGTGCCAGCAGACCGGCAGCGAACACCGGGGAGCTGTTTTTT.

Many counts were recorded for this clonotype. The chain recombines TRBV11-2 with TRBJ2-2; D call uncertain. The V gene lost 3 bases and the J gene lost 6 bases, with 5 bases spanning the gap. The CDR3 runs 12 residues. Germline V gene sequence: CDR1 SGHAT, CDR2 FQNNGV. CDR3 DNA sequence: TGTGCCAGCAGCTTGTTGTCCGGGGAGCTGTTTTTT. Translated: CASSLLSGELFF. The variable domain in full, with the rest retrieved from reference TRBV11-2 and TRBJ2-2, is EAGVAQSPRYKIIEKRQSVAFWCNPISGHATLYWYQQILGQGPKLLIQFQNNGVVDDSQLPKDRFSAERLKGVDSTLKIQPAKLEDSAVYLCASSLLSGELFFGEGSRLTVL.

This clonotype came up a few times. V usage is TRBV29-1 and J usage is TRBJ2-1, with TRBD1 identical over 7 bases. The CDR3 length is 15 residues. After removal of 6 bases from V and 8 bases from J, the junction contained 16 bases not matched to a gene. Germline CDR1 reads SQVTM; CDR2 reads ANQGSEA. CDR3 amino acids: CSVDAGTAVFDEQFF. CDR3 in DNA: TGCAGCGTAGACGCCGGGACAGCCGTTTTTGATGAGCAGTTCTTC.

This clonotype was recorded a few times. This chain connects TRBV6-1 to TRBJ1-5; 8 bases match TRBD1. In germline, CDR1 is MNHNS, CDR2 SASEGT. The CDR3 totals 14 residues. V was pared by 6 bases and J by 3 bases, with 4 bases of the junction left unmatched. The CDR3 DNA sequence: TGTGCCAGCAGCCAGGGGGCGATCAATCAGCCCCAGCATTTT. Amino acids: CASSQGAINQPQHF.

The chain carries TRBV20-1 and TRBJ2-1; D not resolved. Germline values: CDR1 DFQATT, CDR2 SNEGSKA (reference sequence). The V end was cut by 6 bases, the J end by 6 bases, with 6 bases between. CDR3 length: 10 residues. CDR3 sequence: CSARINEQFF. As DNA, the CDR3 is TGCAGTGCGCGGATCAATGAGCAGTTCTTC.

The chain recombines TRBV18 with TRBJ2-5, with TRBD1 identical over 9 bases. Germline CDR1 and CDR2: KGHSH and LQKENI. The CDR3 totals 15 residues. J was trimmed by 4 bases and V by 4 bases; bases with no gene match: 7. Here the CDR3 reads CASSRATGGGETQYF. In DNA form, the CDR3 reads TGTGCCAGCTCACGAGCGACAGGGGGGGGAGAGACCCAGTACTTC.

This chain joins TRBV20-1 and TRBJ2-3; 7 nucleotides match TRBD2. The CDR3 is 17 amino acids. Germline assignment: CDR1 DFQATT and CDR2 SNEGSKA (reference sequence). The J segment lost 4 bases and the V segment lost 0 bases, leaving 13 bases of the junction unmatched. Written as DNA, the CDR3 is TGCAGTGCTAGAGATAGTGGGCCTGTGCGGGGGTCAGATACGCAGTATTTT. This gives the protein CSARDSGPVRGSDTQYF.